This TCR beta chain is drawn from a study of sequential checkpoint blockade in melanoma. Study as a whole: First-line arms were nivolumab then ipilimumab, or the reverse, randomized 1:1. After both sequences, patients received maintenance nivolumab.

The method was immunoSEQ multiplex PCR; TCRdb's version includes in-frame clones alone and lacks a portion of them. This table has more than 10,000 clones, just over 60% appearing once. Documented treatment: randomized to nivolumab then ipilimumab (arm A) or the reverse (arm B). Live CD3+CD8+ CD19− CD56− cells were sorted from PBMCs. This clone appeared a few times. Trimming at V came to 5 bases and at J to 4 bases, leaving 5 bases not matched to a gene. CDR3 size: 15 residues. CDR1 and CDR2 from the germline V gene are SGHTA and FQGTGA. The sequence was collected from a human donor with melanoma. The rearrangement uses TRBV7-3 and TRBJ2-1, with TRBD2 matching over 10 bases. Material: CD8+ T cells sorted from blood (inferred from file names), obtained from a patient given nivolumab and ipilimumab in sequence. CDR3 in DNA: TGTGCCAGCAGCCCACTAGCGGGGCCTTACAATGAGCAGTTCTTC. Translated, it gives CASSPLAGPYNEQFF.